Listed here are 9 T cell receptor beta chains from one sample, sequenced in a study of T cell responses to AZD1222 COVID-19 vaccine. Sequencing used immunoSEQ multiplex PCR; TCRdb keeps in-frame clones, though not all of them. The sample has about 100,000 clones, around 90% seen once. This specimen was peripheral blood, taken on day 0 of AZD1222 vaccination. These receptors originate from an adult in good health.

CDR3 in DNA: TGTGCCAGCAGCAACGGGCTAAACACCGGGGAGCTGTTTTTT. This encodes CASSNGLNTGELFF. The chain recombines TRBV11-3 with TRBJ2-2; D not resolved. The CDR3 has 14 residues. The V end lost 5 bases, the J end lost 2 bases, and 9 bases lay between the germline ends. Germline CDR1 and CDR2: SGHNT and YENEEA.

The chain couples TRBV6-1 to TRBJ1-5, with a tentative D call TRBD1 (5 bases). CDR1 is MNHNS and CDR2 is SASEGT in the germline V gene. The CDR3 has 16 residues. The V gene lost 3 bases and the J gene lost 6 bases, with 18 bases spanning the gap. CDR3 nucleotides: TGTGCCAGCAGTGATCCCTTCGGGGGTCTGGGTCAGCCCCAGCATTTT. Its translation: CASSDPFGGLGQPQHF.

The chain links TRBV5-1 to TRBJ2-2; 10 nucleotides match TRBD2. The CDR3 runs 16 residues. After removal of 4 bases from V and 0 bases from J, the junction contained 3 bases not matched to a gene. Germline V lookup: CDR1 SGHRS, CDR2 YFSETQ. The CDR3 loop is CASSLGLAANTGELFF. Here the CDR3 DNA reads TGCGCCAGCAGCCTAGGACTAGCGGCGAACACCGGGGAGCTGTTTTTT.

The V call is TRBV5-6, the J call TRBJ1-2; 7 positions agree with TRBD1. The V and J ends lost 3 bases and 11 bases, in that order; junction bases with no gene match: 7. In germline, CDR1 is SGHDT, CDR2 YYEEEE. CDR3 size: 12 residues. DNA for the CDR3: TGTGCCAGCAGCTACGGACAGGAGACGTACACCTTC. This sequence encodes CASSYGQETYTF.

The chain links TRBV5-1 to TRBJ2-1; a possible D gene is TRBD1 (6 bases). From germline, CDR1 is SGHRS and CDR2 YFSETQ. Between the trimmed V and J ends, which lost 4 bases and 4 bases, there was a span of 18 bases. The length of the CDR3 is 16 residues. The CDR3 loop reads CASSQGGRTRYNEQFF. The CDR3 DNA reads TGCGCCAGCAGCCAAGGGGGAAGGACAAGATACAATGAGCAGTTCTTC.

This rearrangement joins TRBV2 to TRBJ1-1, with TRBD1 matching 8 bases. V lost 10 bases and J lost 11; bases outside the gene matches: 18. The CDR3 totals 14 residues. Germline-derived CDR1 and CDR2 are SNHLY and FYNNEI. This CDR3 is CATQGGTGALEAFF. The CDR3 nucleotides are TGTGCCACCCAGGGGGGGACAGGCGCACTAGAGGCTTTCTTT.

The CDR3 sequence: CASSLAGAYGYTF. The CDR3 region has the DNA TGTGCCAGCAGTTTAGCCGGAGCATATGGCTACACCTTC. This chain uses TRBV27 with TRBJ1-2; D gene uncertain. In germline, CDR1 is MNHEY, CDR2 SMNVEV (reference sequence). V shed 2 bases and J shed 5 bases, with 9 bases lying between them. The CDR3 sequence is 13 residues long.

The J gene is TRBJ2-3, the V gene TRBV19, with TRBD1 matching 7 bases. V lost 9 bases to trimming and J lost 0 bases; unmatched junction nucleotides: 3. This CDR3 contains 13 residues. The germline CDR1 and CDR2 sequences are LNHDA and SQIVND (reference sequence). The CDR3 DNA reads TGTGCCAGCCGCAGGGGGAGCACAGATACGCAGTATTTT. Its translation: CASRRGSTDTQYF.

The chain uses TRBV10-2 and TRBJ2-3, with unresolved D. The ends were cut back, 6 bases at V and 2 bases at J, with 15 bases in the middle. CDR3 size: 15 residues. CDR1 and CDR2 (germline): WSHSY, SAAADI. CDR3 residues: CASRTGTFHTDTQYF. The CDR3 bases are TGCGCCAGCAGAACGGGTACCTTTCACACAGATACGCAGTATTTT.